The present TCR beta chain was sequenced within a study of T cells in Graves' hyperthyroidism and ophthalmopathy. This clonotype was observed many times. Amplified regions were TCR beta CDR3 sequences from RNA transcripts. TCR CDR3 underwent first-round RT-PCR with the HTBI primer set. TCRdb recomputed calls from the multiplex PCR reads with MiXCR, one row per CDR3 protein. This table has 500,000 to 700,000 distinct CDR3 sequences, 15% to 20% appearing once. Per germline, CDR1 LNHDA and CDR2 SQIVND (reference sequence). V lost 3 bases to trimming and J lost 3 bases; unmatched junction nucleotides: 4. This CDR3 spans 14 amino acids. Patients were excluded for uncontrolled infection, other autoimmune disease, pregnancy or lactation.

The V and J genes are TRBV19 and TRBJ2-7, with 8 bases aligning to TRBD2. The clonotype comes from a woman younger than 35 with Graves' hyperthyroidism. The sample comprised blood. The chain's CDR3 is CASSIGSGIYEQYF. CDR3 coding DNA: TGTGCCAGTAGTATTGGTAGCGGGATCTACGAGCAGTACTTC.